The 21 T cell receptor beta chains below come from one sample, sequenced in a study of vaccination effects on CD4 cells after COVID-19. Clones were sequenced by immunoSEQ multiplex PCR, and TCRdb holds only the in-frame ones, with some missing. The table records tens of thousands of clones, around 71% of them present only once. Antigen-specific CD4+ T cells were first expanded with viral peptide pools by the ViraFEST assay and only then sequenced. Upon completion of about eleven days in culture, CD4+ T cells were isolated. Having tested negative for nucleocapsid antibodies, the vaccine recipients showed no prior SARS-CoV-2 infection. Which antigens these TCRs recognize remains unknown. The sample consisted of CD4+ T cells from PBMCs cultured with HCoV-OC43 spike peptides, taken before COVID-19 vaccination. Subset in this sample: HCoV-OC43 spike overlapping peptide pool stimulation. The receptors were sampled from a human donor who received a COVID-19 vaccine.

This chain joins TRBV6-2 or TRBV6-3 and TRBJ2-1; D is perhaps TRBD1 (6 bases). The V gene lost 5 bases and the J gene lost 8 bases, with 19 bases spanning the gap. Germline values: CDR1 MNHEY, CDR2 SVGEGT. The CDR3 is 15 residues long. DNA of the CDR3: TGTGCCAGCAGTCACCCTTCACAGGGTTTCTATGAGCAGTTCTTC. Translation gives CASSHPSQGFYEQFF.

The CDR3 sequence: CASSTGTGRGNTEAFF. The CDR3 DNA is TGTGCCAGCAGCACCGGGACAGGACGGGGAAACACTGAAGCTTTCTTT. This chain connects TRBV11-2 to TRBJ1-1; 8 bases fit TRBD1. V was clipped by 5 bases and J by 2 bases; unmatched bases: 10. Germline CDR1 is SGHAT and CDR2 is FQNNGV. The CDR3 spans 16 residues.

V gene TRBV3-1 (or the pseudogene TRBV3-2) combines with J gene TRBJ2-4; D call uncertain. The CDR3 contains 13 residues. V was pared by 2 bases and J by 13 bases, with 15 bases between. CDR1 and CDR2 (germline): LGHDT, YNNKEL (reference sequence). CDR3 residues: CASSQSVPSTQYF. DNA of the CDR3: TGTGCCAGCAGCCAATCCGTTCCATCGACACAGTACTTC.

This chain connects TRBV5-4 to TRBJ2-7, with 9 bases lining up with TRBD2. From germline, CDR1 is SGHNT and CDR2 YYREEE (reference sequence). The CDR3 is 15 amino acids. Germline trimming cut 0 bases from V and 7 bases from J; bases unmatched to any gene: 8. The chain's CDR3 is CASSLVLAGALEQYF. The DNA of the CDR3 is TGTGCCAGCAGCTTGGTATTAGCGGGAGCCTTAGAGCAGTACTTC.

This rearrangement joins TRBV5-1 to TRBJ2-5, with 7 positions matching TRBD1. This CDR3 region has 14 residues. J lost 1 base, V lost 4 bases, and 4 bases had no gene match. CDR1 is SGHRS, CDR2 YFSETQ, per germline. This chain's CDR3 is CASSPGQVQETQYF. In DNA, the CDR3 is TGCGCCAGCAGCCCAGGACAGGTCCAAGAGACCCAGTACTTC.

Regarding this clone: Other DNA sequences in this specimen translate into the identical CDR3. The J gene is TRBJ1-5, the V gene TRBV3-1 (or the pseudogene TRBV3-2); D possibly corresponds to TRBD1 (6 bases). The CDR3 totals 15 residues. Between the trimmed V and J ends, which lost 1 base and 2 bases, there was a span of 9 bases. Germline CDR1 is LGHDT and CDR2 is YNNKEL (reference sequence). CDR3 protein: CASSQGAGGNQPQHF. For the CDR3, the DNA is TGTGCCAGCAGCCAAGGGGCAGGGGGCAATCAGCCCCAGCATTTT.

V gene TRBV6-5 combines with J gene TRBJ2-5; weak D call: TRBD1 (5 bases). Germline-derived CDR1 and CDR2 are MNHEY and SVGAGI. V was pared by 3 bases and J by 3 bases, with 17 bases between. This CDR3 has 16 residues. The CDR3 sequence: CASSYGAMGREETQYF. The DNA for the CDR3 is TGTGCCAGCAGTTATGGGGCAATGGGCCGGGAAGAGACCCAGTACTTC.

This clone was observed a few times. V is TRBV7-6 and J is TRBJ2-5; D perhaps matches TRBD2 (7 bases). Deletions cut 1 base from V and 6 bases from J, with 15 bases between. Germline-derived CDR1 and CDR2 are SGHVS and FNYEAQ. This CDR3 comprises 15 residues. CDR3 residues: CASSLDSRGAKTQYF. The CDR3 DNA reads as TGTGCCAGCAGCTTAGACTCTCGGGGGGCGAAGACCCAGTACTTC.

This clone was recorded a few times. The gene calls are TRBV9 and TRBJ2-2; 7 positions match TRBD2. Germline CDR1 is SGDLS and CDR2 is YYNGEE. This CDR3 spans 17 amino acids. Trimming cost V 0 bases and J 0 bases; bases outside gene matches: 5. The CDR3 loop is CASSVAAGATNTGELFF. In DNA form, the CDR3 reads TGTGCCAGCAGCGTAGCGGCGGGAGCCACGAACACCGGGGAGCTGTTTTTT.

The chain joins TRBV13 to TRBJ2-2; TRBD2 agrees at 8 bases. With V trimmed by 1 base and J by 1 base, 8 bases remained unmatched. The CDR3 runs 18 residues. In germline, CDR1 is PRHDT, CDR2 FYEKMQ (reference sequence). The CDR3 nucleotides read TGTGCCAGCAGCTTAGAAGGTTTCGCGGGGGGGAACACCGGGGAGCTGTTTTTT. Protein sequence: CASSLEGFAGGNTGELFF. The whole variable domain, filled in from reference TRBV13 and TRBJ2-2, reads AAGVIQSPRHLIKEKRETATLKCYPIPRHDTVYWYQQGPGQDPQFLISFYEKMQSDKGSIPDRFSAQQFSDYHSELNMSSLELGDSALYFCASSLEGFAGGNTGELFFGEGSRLTVL.

The count of this clone is one. V usage is TRBV5-1 and J usage is TRBJ2-2; D gene unclear. There are 14 residues in the CDR3. Germline V gives CDR1 SGHRS, CDR2 YFSETQ. V gave up 3 bases and J gave up 6 bases, with 12 bases separating them. The CDR3, as DNA: TGCGCCAGCAGCTATTACGAAGGCGCCGGGGAGCTGTTTTTT. The encoded protein is CASSYYEGAGELFF.

The rearrangement joins TRBV6-5 to TRBJ2-7; 7 nucleotides align to TRBD2. J was trimmed by 7 bases and V by 10 bases; bases with no gene match: 19. Germline V gene lookup returns CDR1 MNHEY and CDR2 SVGAGI. The length of the CDR3 is 15 residues. The CDR3 sequence is CATTSPLLASLEQYF. CDR3 nucleotides: TGTGCCACCACTTCCCCCCTACTAGCGTCGCTGGAGCAGTACTTC.

This clone is medium-sized in the sample. The V call is TRBV18, the J call TRBJ2-7; a possible D gene is TRBD2 (6 bases). Trimming pared 4 bases from V and 6 bases from J, leaving 19 bases between. Looked up from germline, CDR1 is KGHSH and CDR2 is LQKENI. The CDR3 length is 15 residues. The CDR3: CASSRSGTGDSEQYF. As DNA, the CDR3 is TGTGCCAGCTCACGTTCCGGAACGGGAGACAGCGAGCAGTACTTC. The whole variable domain, remainder taken from reference TRBV18 and TRBJ2-7, is NAGVMQNPRHLVRRRGQEARLRCSPMKGHSHVYWYRQLPEEGLKFMVYLQKENIIDESGMPKERFSAEFPKEGPSILRIQQVVRGDSAAYFCASSRSGTGDSEQYFGPGTRLTVT.

V gene TRBV5-4 combines with J gene TRBJ1-3, with 7 bases identical to TRBD1. The CDR3 extends over 15 amino acids. J gave up 3 bases and V 4 bases, and 7 bases lay outside the gene matches. Germline V lookup: CDR1 SGHNT, CDR2 YYREEE (reference sequence). The chain's CDR3 is CASSQTTGVGNTIYF. CDR3 DNA sequence: TGTGCCAGCAGCCAAACAACAGGGGTTGGAAACACCATATATTTT. The full variable domain, completed using reference TRBV5-4 and TRBJ1-3, is ETGVTQSPTHLIKTRGQQVTLRCSSQSGHNTVSWYQQALGQGPQFIFQYYREEENGRGNFPPRFSGLQFPNYSSELNVNALELDDSALYLCASSQTTGVGNTIYFGEGSWLTVV.

The chain has TRBV3-1 (or the pseudogene TRBV3-2) and TRBJ2-3, with D possibly TRBD2 on 5 matching bases. Trimming shortened V by 1 base and J by 2 bases, and 19 bases separated the two germline ends. This CDR3 is built from 18 residues. The germline V gene has CDR1 LGHDT and CDR2 YNNKEL (reference sequence). Here the CDR3 reads CASSQGGGYNWFTDTQYF. The CDR3 coding sequence is TGTGCCAGCAGCCAAGGCGGAGGATATAACTGGTTCACAGATACGCAGTATTTT.

A few counts support this clone. This chain links TRBV2 with TRBJ1-2; TRBD1 is a possible D gene (6 bases). CDR1 is SNHLY and CDR2 is FYNNEI in the germline V gene. V lost 4 bases and J lost 5, with 14 bases in between. This CDR3 is 14 amino acids long. The CDR3 DNA sequence: TGTGCCAGCAGTGTCCAGGGGCTAATTTATGGCTACACCTTC. Its translation is CASSVQGLIYGYTF.

This chain uses TRBV4-1 with TRBJ2-6; 10 bases agree with TRBD1. The J segment lost 2 bases and the V segment lost 0 bases, leaving 4 bases of the junction unmatched. In germline, CDR1 is MGHRA, CDR2 YSYEKL. This CDR3 spans 18 amino acids. In nucleotides, the CDR3 is TGCGCCAGCAGCCAAGAGGGACAGGGGTATGCTGGGGCCAACGTCCTGACTTTC. The encoded protein is CASSQEGQGYAGANVLTF.

This clone was seen only a few times. The rearrangement joins TRBV7-2 to TRBJ2-1; D call uncertain. The CDR3 totals 13 residues. The V end lost 2 bases, the J end lost 12 bases, and 14 bases lay between the germline ends. CDR1 is SGHTA, CDR2 FQGNSA, per germline. Written as DNA, the CDR3 is TGTGCCAGCAGCTTAATCGGAGAGTCCTGGCAGTTCTTC. This codes for CASSLIGESWQFF.

This chain connects TRBV3-1 (or the pseudogene TRBV3-2) to TRBJ2-7; D tentatively fits TRBD1 or TRBD2 (6 bases each). V was pared by 1 base and J by 11 bases, with 24 bases between. The germline V gene has CDR1 LGHDT and CDR2 YNNKEL (reference sequence). The CDR3 has 16 amino acids. CDR3 sequence reads: CASSQVPRGSGRREYF. The CDR3 DNA sequence: TGTGCCAGCAGCCAAGTTCCAAGGGGGTCAGGGAGGCGTGAGTACTTC.

This chain joins TRBV6-4 and TRBJ1-1; D is possibly TRBD1 (5 bases). The V gene lost 4 bases and the J gene lost 0 bases, with 12 bases spanning the gap. Looked up from germline, CDR1 is MRHNA and CDR2 is SNTAGT. This CDR3 is built from 15 residues. The CDR3 nucleotides read TGTGCCAGCAGTGTGGGAACAGGCTTGAACACTGAAGCTTTCTTT. Translating it yields CASSVGTGLNTEAFF.

The chain couples TRBV5-4 to TRBJ2-7, with a tentative D call TRBD1 (6 bases). Germline V gives CDR1 SGHNT, CDR2 YYREEE (reference sequence). The CDR3 runs 15 residues. Deletions cut 4 bases from V and 2 bases from J, with 16 bases between. The CDR3 bases are TGTGCCAGCAGCGTCAGGGGACGTGGGACCTACGAGCAGTACTTC. Translated, it gives CASSVRGRGTYEQYF.